The 13 T cell receptor beta chains below come from one sample, sequenced in a study of blood T cell repertoires in COVID-19. TCRdb's copy holds only in-frame clones and misses some; the assay was immunoSEQ multiplex PCR. The table lists 370,000 or so clones, approximately 77% of them singletons, with roughly 1.1% in the top ten. Sequenced material: peripheral blood. Every receptor here comes from a human donor with acute or convalescent COVID-19. The donor label of this sample is uncertain.

The genes are TRBV7-6 and TRBJ1-1, with D uncertain. This CDR3 spans 11 amino acids. The germline gives CDR1 SGHVS, CDR2 FNYEAQ. V was pared by 5 bases and J by 4 bases, with 5 bases between. The DNA for the CDR3 is TGTGCCAGCAGCGCCGGCACTGAAGCTTTCTTT. Translated, it gives CASSAGTEAFF.

The rearrangement joins TRBV10-1 to TRBJ2-1; 11 bases agree with TRBD2. In germline, CDR1 is WNHNN, CDR2 SYGVQD (reference sequence). With V trimmed by 3 bases and J by 7 bases, 8 bases remained unmatched. The CDR3 contains 16 residues. The CDR3 protein is CASSDPNLAGGNEQFF. DNA for the CDR3: TGCGCCAGCAGTGACCCGAACCTAGCGGGAGGAAATGAGCAGTTCTTC.

Comment on this clone: Other DNA sequences in the sample encode the same CDR3. The CDR3 nucleotides are TGTGCCAGCACTTTGTACAATGAGCAGTTCTTC. This encodes CASTLYNEQFF. The chain has TRBV2 and TRBJ2-1; D is unresolved. The V and J ends lost 7 bases and 4 bases respectively, with 5 bases between them. The CDR3 contains 11 residues. Germline assignment: CDR1 SNHLY and CDR2 FYNNEI.

The chain has TRBV5-5 and TRBJ1-5, with 7 bases identical to TRBD1. Germline CDR1 and CDR2: SGHKS and YYEKEE (reference sequence). The CDR3 extends over 15 amino acids. V was pared by 4 bases and J by 0 bases, with 4 bases of the junction left unmatched. The CDR3 coding sequence is TGTGCCAGCAGCCCAGGGGGAAATAGCAATCAGCCCCAGCATTTT. Translating gives CASSPGGNSNQPQHF.

This clone was picked up one time. This rearrangement joins TRBV7-9 to TRBJ2-2; TRBD2 matches 12 bases. Germline CDR1 reads SEHNR; CDR2 reads FQNEAQ (reference sequence). With V trimmed by 10 bases and J by 4 bases, 13 bases remained unmatched. This CDR3 has 17 residues. CDR3 residues: CATPNGLAGGPTGELFF. As DNA, the CDR3 is TGTGCCACCCCGAATGGTCTAGCGGGGGGGCCCACCGGGGAGCTGTTTTTT.

V gene TRBV10-3 combines with J gene TRBJ1-3; D unclear. V lost 3 bases, J lost 2 bases, and 8 bases lay in between. CDR3 length: 14 residues. The V gene's germline CDR1 is ENHRY and CDR2 SYGVKD. Here the CDR3 reads CAISDGSTGNTIYF. DNA for the CDR3: TGTGCCATCAGTGATGGGAGTACTGGAAACACCATATATTTT.

The gene calls are TRBV5-6 and TRBJ1-2; no reliable D call. This CDR3 has 14 amino acids. Trimming shortened V by 4 bases and J by 2 bases, and 12 bases separated the two germline ends. Germline values: CDR1 SGHDT, CDR2 YYEEEE. CDR3 coding DNA: TGTGCCAGCAGCCCCCGCGGAGGCAACTATGGCTACACCTTC. Amino acids: CASSPRGGNYGYTF.

V gene TRBV19 combines with J gene TRBJ1-2, with a weak D call TRBD1 (6 bases). Germline CDR1 LNHDA, CDR2 SQIVND (reference sequence). The V end lost 5 bases, the J end lost 7 bases, and 20 bases lay between the germline ends. The CDR3 loop spans 15 amino acids. CDR3 region: CASSPGTGFDSGYTF. CDR3 DNA: TGTGCCAGTAGTCCGGGAACAGGGTTTGATTCTGGCTACACCTTC.

The chain uses TRBV2 and TRBJ2-1; the match to TRBD2 covers 10 bases. The trim removed 5 bases at V and 0 bases at J, leaving 4 bases unmatched. The CDR3 covers 16 residues. The V gene's germline CDR1 is SNHLY and CDR2 FYNNEI. CDR3 coding DNA: TGTGCCAGCAGTCCCACTAGCGGGGTCTCCTACAATGAGCAGTTCTTC. It encodes CASSPTSGVSYNEQFF.

The chain joins TRBV7-9 to TRBJ2-1, with D possibly being TRBD1 (6 bases). The germline V and J ends were trimmed by 8 bases and 3 bases, with 14 bases remaining between them. This CDR3 has 14 residues. Looked up from germline, CDR1 is SEHNR and CDR2 is FQNEAQ (reference sequence). The CDR3 DNA reads TGTGCCAGCGGATCCCAGGGGTTCTACAATGAGCAGTTCTTC. Translation: CASGSQGFYNEQFF.

The chain carries TRBV3-1 (or the pseudogene TRBV3-2) and TRBJ1-2; 9 bases are a match to TRBD1. The germline gives CDR1 LGHDT, CDR2 YNNKEL (reference sequence). CDR3 length: 18 residues. V gave up 0 bases and J gave up 4 bases; unmatched junction bases: 12. The CDR3 region has the DNA TGTGCCAGCAGCCAAGACCGACTCCGAGACAGGGGGGGCTATGGCTACACCTTC. This sequence encodes CASSQDRLRDRGGYGYTF.

This clone was counted only a few times. The chain has TRBV9 and TRBJ1-2; tentative D call: TRBD1 (5 bases). V was clipped by 0 bases and J by 8 bases, with 20 bases between them. This CDR3 spans 16 amino acids. CDR1 is SGDLS, CDR2 YYNGEE, per germline. The CDR3 DNA reads TGTGCCAGCAGCGTAGGGGGCGGAGAAGTAGGTAGGGGCTACACCTTC. Translating gives CASSVGGGEVGRGYTF.

The rearrangement uses TRBV6-4 and TRBJ1-5; D may be TRBD1 (6 bases). Germline V CDR1 and CDR2: MRHNA, SNTAGT. The CDR3 is made up of 15 amino acids. Trimming cost V 6 bases and J 2 bases, with 14 bases left between them. CDR3 sequence reads: CASRRGHRRNQPQHF. The CDR3 DNA sequence: TGTGCCAGCAGGAGGGGACACCGACGCAATCAGCCCCAGCATTTT.